The present TCR beta chain was sequenced within a study of T-cell memory formation after mild COVID-19. Regarding the study as a whole: Memory from before infection featured some responding clones, which suggests cross-reactive memory joined. Mostly located in CM and EM were contracting CD4+ clones, with contracting CD8+ clones located in EMRA. Proof of SARS-CoV-2 specificity was absent for the second-wave clones that crested on day 37.

In germline, CDR1 is SGHKS, CDR2 YYEKEE (reference sequence). The CDR3 spans 17 residues. The V segment lost 4 bases and the J segment 4 bases; nucleotides outside the gene matches: 14. Via MiXCR, TCRdb re-called the 5' RACE reads, giving one row per CDR3 protein. The sample lists fewer than 15,000 distinct CDR3 sequences, 12% seen once, with roughly half in the top ten. This clonotype was counted ten times or more. Its antigen is unknown. This TCR was sampled from an adult woman who had mild COVID-19 (a few samples of this study predate the infection). Cell type and time point are not known. Source material: PBMCs or a T cell subset sorted from them (not recorded which). The chain links TRBV5-5 to TRBJ1-5; 7 bases map to TRBD1. CDR3 DNA sequence: TGTGCCAGCAGCGACCCAACCCGGGACAGAAAAAATCAGCCCCAGCATTTT. Residues: CASSDPTRDRKNQPQHF.